The 21 T cell receptor beta chains given below trace back to one sample, sequenced in a study of cytomegalovirus exposure and HLA in healthy donors. Produced via immunoSEQ multiplex PCR; TCRdb's table is partial and in-frame only. The sample lists 180,000 or so clones, more than 75% occurring once. The sequenced sample consisted of PBMCs. These receptors all stem from a man aged 25-45 years in good health and CMV-seropositive.

The chain links TRBV27 to TRBJ2-7; TRBD2 matches 11 bases. V was clipped by 5 bases and J by 5 bases; unmatched bases: 11. Per the germline V gene, CDR1 is MNHEY and CDR2 is SMNVEV (reference sequence). The CDR3 covers 16 residues. The CDR3, as DNA: TGTGCCAGCAGTGCCGAGACTAGCGGGAATCCCCACGAGCAGTACTTC. Protein product: CASSAETSGNPHEQYF.

The genes are TRBV18 and TRBJ1-5; D possibly corresponds to TRBD1 (6 bases). CDR3 length: 14 residues. Germline assignment: CDR1 KGHSH and CDR2 LQKENI. The V and J ends lost 5 bases and 3 bases respectively, with 11 bases between them. CDR3 residues: CASSDGQFNQPQHF. In DNA form, the CDR3 reads TGTGCCAGCTCAGACGGACAGTTCAATCAGCCCCAGCATTTT.

The J gene is TRBJ1-4, the V gene TRBV5-6; D uncertain. The CDR3 consists of 13 residues. Trimming took off 2 bases at V and 6 bases at J, with 8 bases between the two ends. Germline lookup yields CDR1 SGHDT and CDR2 YYEEEE. The CDR3 is CASSLPDDEKLFF. CDR3 nucleotide sequence: TGTGCCAGCAGCTTACCAGATGATGAAAAACTGTTTTTT.

In DNA form, the CDR3 reads TGTGCCAGCAGTTCTACTAGCGCCCCTAGCACAGATACGCAGTATTTT. Its translation: CASSSTSAPSTDTQYF. The rearrangement uses TRBV2 and TRBJ2-3; 7 positions match TRBD2. The V gene's germline CDR1 is SNHLY and CDR2 FYNNEI. The J segment lost 0 bases and the V segment lost 5 bases, leaving 8 bases of the junction unmatched. The CDR3 sequence is 16 residues long. Full variable domain (remainder filled in from reference TRBV2 and TRBJ2-3): EPEVTQTPSHQVTQMGQEVILRCVPISNHLYFYWYRQILGQKVEFLVSFYNNEISEKSEIFDDQFSVERPDGSNFTLKIRSTKLEDSAMYFCASSSTSAPSTDTQYFGPGTRLTVL.

The rearrangement uses TRBV6-4 and TRBJ2-7; 8 positions match TRBD2. Per germline, CDR1 MRHNA and CDR2 SNTAGT. V lost 6 bases and J lost 4; bases outside the gene matches: 14. This CDR3 has 16 amino acids. The CDR3 coding sequence is TGTGCCAGCAGCGCCCCACGGGGGGGCCTAGATTACGAGCAGTACTTC. Translation gives CASSAPRGGLDYEQYF.

This rearrangement joins TRBV6-1 to TRBJ1-3; D gene unclear. Germline V gives CDR1 MNHNS, CDR2 SASEGT. The CDR3 extends over 17 amino acids. V lost 2 bases to trimming and J lost 0 bases, with 14 bases between them. The CDR3 sequence: CASSESPYPFSGNTIYF. The DNA of the CDR3 is TGTGCCAGCAGTGAATCCCCCTACCCTTTCTCTGGAAACACCATATATTTT.

This clone was recorded once. V is TRBV27 and J is TRBJ1-1; tentatively, D is TRBD1 (5 bases). CDR3 length: 16 amino acids. Germline CDR1 MNHEY, CDR2 SMNVEV (reference sequence). Deletions cut 7 bases from V and 2 bases from J, with 20 bases between. The CDR3 spells CASKGAGGPQNTEAFF. Written as DNA, the CDR3 is TGTGCCAGCAAAGGGGCAGGAGGGCCCCAAAACACTGAAGCTTTCTTT.

This clone showed up just once. The chain has TRBV6-5 and TRBJ1-4; 8 bases are a match to TRBD1. V dropped 6 bases and J dropped 8; count of bases not matched to a gene: 5. CDR1 MNHEY and CDR2 SVGAGI come from the germline V gene. The CDR3 contains 13 residues. In DNA form, the CDR3 reads TGTGCCAGCAGGACAGGGGCCACGGAAAAACTGTTTTTT. This codes for CASRTGATEKLFF.

This clone was counted a few times. Other DNA sequences in the sample encode the same CDR3. The chain combines TRBV4-1 with TRBJ2-1; TRBD2 matches at 13 bases. The CDR3 runs to 15 residues. Germline assignment: CDR1 MGHRA and CDR2 YSYEKL. The ends lost 4 bases at V and 6 bases at J; junction bases unmatched: 3. CDR3 loop: CASSLLAGGPNEQFF. In DNA form, the CDR3 reads TGCGCCAGCAGCCTACTAGCGGGAGGGCCCAATGAGCAGTTCTTC.

This chain's CDR3 is CASSLRQGSTDTQYF. The DNA for the CDR3 is TGTGCCAGCAGCCTCCGACAGGGGAGCACAGATACGCAGTATTTT. This chain joins TRBV9 and TRBJ2-3; 8 bases align to TRBD1. V trimming: 4 bases; J trimming: 0 bases; junction bases outside the gene matches: 4. The germline V gene has CDR1 SGDLS and CDR2 YYNGEE. This CDR3 comprises 15 residues.

This clone was seen ten or more times. This sequence joins TRBV7-3 and TRBJ2-7; D unresolved. CDR1 and CDR2 from the germline V gene are SGHTA and FQGTGA. V was clipped by 0 bases and J by 4 bases, with 7 bases between them. CDR3 length equals 13 residues. The CDR3 loop is CASSLTSGYEQYF. The CDR3 DNA is TGTGCCAGCAGCTTAACTAGTGGGTACGAGCAGTACTTC.

The V and J genes are TRBV6-1 and TRBJ1-2; D unclear. This CDR3 comprises 15 residues. Trimming shortened V by 5 bases and J by 4 bases, and 17 bases separated the two germline ends. Germline CDR1 MNHNS, CDR2 SASEGT. CDR3 coding DNA: TGTGCCAGCAGTCCAACCAGAGAGGTAATCTATGGCTACACCTTC. This encodes CASSPTREVIYGYTF.

J is TRBJ2-6 and V is TRBV2; D is undetermined. The CDR3 has 15 residues. V was shortened by 3 bases and J by 0 bases, with 6 bases between the two germline ends. The germline CDR1 and CDR2 sequences are SNHLY and FYNNEI. The chain's CDR3 is CASSDWNSGANVLTF. In DNA, the CDR3 is TGTGCCAGCAGTGACTGGAACTCTGGGGCCAACGTCCTGACTTTC.

This clone appeared once. V and J are TRBV5-1 and TRBJ2-7, with TRBD2 matching over 14 bases. Germline lookup yields CDR1 SGHRS and CDR2 YFSETQ. The CDR3 length is 18 residues. Trimming removed 3 bases from V and 4 bases from J; junction bases left unmatched: 12. The CDR3 sequence is CASSYTGLAGVESYEQYF. The CDR3 coding sequence is TGCGCCAGCAGCTACACGGGACTAGCGGGGGTCGAATCTTACGAGCAGTACTTC.

The rearrangement joins TRBV7-2 to TRBJ1-5; D is undetermined. Trimming cost V 5 bases and J 2 bases, with 16 bases left between them. CDR3 length equals 16 residues. Germline values: CDR1 SGHTA, CDR2 FQGNSA. CDR3 DNA sequence: TGTGCCAGCAGCCCAGTCGAGGTGATCGGCAATCAGCCCCAGCATTTT. This gives the protein CASSPVEVIGNQPQHF.

This rearrangement joins TRBV14 to TRBJ2-5, with no clear D. Germline assignment: CDR1 SGHDN and CDR2 FVKESK. Trimming pared 1 base from V and 2 bases from J, leaving 11 bases between. This CDR3 region has 15 residues. CDR3 sequence: CASSQADGRQETQYF. CDR3 nucleotides: TGTGCCAGCAGCCAAGCTGACGGCAGACAAGAGACCCAGTACTTC.

V gene TRBV4-1 combines with J gene TRBJ1-4, with 8 positions matching TRBD1. After removal of 2 bases from V and 0 bases from J, the junction contained 8 bases not matched to a gene. The CDR3 is made up of 18 amino acids. Per the germline V gene, CDR1 is MGHRA and CDR2 is YSYEKL. The CDR3 bases are TGCGCCAGCAGCCAAAGAGGACAGGGCGAGGCAACTAATGAAAAACTGTTTTTT. Its protein product is CASSQRGQGEATNEKLFF.

This rearrangement joins TRBV28 to TRBJ1-2; unclear D gene. The CDR3 consists of 12 residues. With 1 base removed from V and 8 bases from J, the gap between germline ends came to 8 bases. The germline CDR1 and CDR2 sequences are MDHEN and SYDVKM. The CDR3 protein is CASSLFSWGYTF. In nucleotides, the CDR3 is TGTGCCAGCAGTTTATTCAGTTGGGGCTACACCTTC.

CDR3 loop: CASTYGGGYGYTF. CDR3 DNA sequence: TGTGCCAGCACCTACGGAGGGGGTTATGGCTACACCTTC. This chain joins TRBV6-5 and TRBJ1-2, with TRBD1 as a possible D gene (6 bases). Germline V CDR1 and CDR2: MNHEY, SVGAGI. V gave up 7 bases and J gave up 5 bases, with 14 bases separating them. This CDR3 has 13 residues.

This clone occurred a few times. This chain links TRBV4-1 with TRBJ2-5, with D perhaps matching TRBD1 or TRBD2 (5 bases each). V was pared by 3 bases and J by 3 bases, with 14 bases between. Germline assignment: CDR1 MGHRA and CDR2 YSYEKL. This CDR3 is 15 amino acids long. In DNA form, the CDR3 reads TGCGCCAGCAGCCAGAGAGGGACGATTAAAGAGACCCAGTACTTC. This sequence encodes CASSQRGTIKETQYF.

This clone was observed a single time. Other DNA sequences in the sample encode the same CDR3. V gene TRBV6-5 combines with J gene TRBJ2-2; D is unclear. V lost 6 bases and J lost 5, with 4 bases in between. The length of the CDR3 is 11 residues. Germline-derived CDR1 and CDR2 are MNHEY and SVGAGI. CDR3 in amino acids: CASSRTGELFF. The CDR3 bases are TGTGCCAGCAGCCGTACCGGGGAGCTGTTTTTT.